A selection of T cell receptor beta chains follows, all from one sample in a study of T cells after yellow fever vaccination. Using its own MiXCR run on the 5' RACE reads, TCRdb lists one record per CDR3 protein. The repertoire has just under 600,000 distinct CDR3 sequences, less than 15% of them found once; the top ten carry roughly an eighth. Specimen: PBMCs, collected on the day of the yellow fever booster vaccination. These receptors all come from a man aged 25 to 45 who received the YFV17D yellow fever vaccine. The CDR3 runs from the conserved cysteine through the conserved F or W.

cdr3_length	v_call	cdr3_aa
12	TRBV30	CAWSPGSHGYTF
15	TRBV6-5	CASSLLGAGQETQYF
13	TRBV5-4	CASTTGGDTEAFF
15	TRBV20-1	CSARVIAARRNEQFF
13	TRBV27	CASSQRGSYEQYF
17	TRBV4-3	CASSPIGIAGGTGELFF
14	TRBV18	CASSPDTLSYEQYF
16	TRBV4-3	CASSQVWAGNTGELFF
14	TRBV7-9	CASSFGQHYYEQYF
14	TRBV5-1	CASTYGGEGTEAFF
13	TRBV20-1	CSASGIGPYEQYF
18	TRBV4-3	CASSQVLREGLGANVLTF
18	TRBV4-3	CASSQDLIGTATRRELFF
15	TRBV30	CAWTRDGSSTDTQYF
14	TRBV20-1	CSARKGGPRETQYF
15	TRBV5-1	CASSSGGGGVETQYF
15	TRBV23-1	CASSVLAGVRETQYF
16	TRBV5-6	CASSLFRLAGDREQFF
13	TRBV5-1	CASSLAQVGEQYF
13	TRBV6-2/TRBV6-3	CASTHGGGETQYF
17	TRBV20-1	CSARNPMSRDRKETQYF
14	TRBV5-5	CASSLRREQETQYF
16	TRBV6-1	CASSPPTSGRVREQYF
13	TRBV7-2	CASSSDYLNEQFF
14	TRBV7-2	CASSPGRGAVGYTF
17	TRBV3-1	CASSQGEGTSGRETQYF
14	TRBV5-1	CASTRGLASDTQYF
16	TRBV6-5	CASSYSSIAGDTEAFF
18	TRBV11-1	CASSLPLGRGLLGETQYF
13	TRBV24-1	CATTWDLGYEQYF
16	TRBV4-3	CASSQGYNYSAGELFF
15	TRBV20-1	CSARDSLGLGQPQHF
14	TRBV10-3	CAIKVQSSYNEQFF
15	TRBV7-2	CASSPVVGGTDTQYF
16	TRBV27	CASRRRTSGSWDEQYF
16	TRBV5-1	CASSYTSGSGFNEQFF